The 25 T cell receptor beta chains given below trace back to one sample, sequenced in a study of T cell changes during pregnancy in multiple sclerosis. This table comes from immunoSEQ multiplex PCR, and its TCRdb copy is limited to in-frame clones, with some not included. The table shows over 2,000 clones, with 80% occurring only once. Sequencing was done on a sample of CD4+ T cells from PBMCs (not recorded whether the cells were cultured). The receptor set was obtained from a female patient with multiple sclerosis, enrolled in a pregnancy study. Some clones in this sample may be carry-over from other donors' samples.

By proportion, this clone is large. The chain recombines TRBV2 with TRBJ1-1, with D maybe TRBD1 (5 bases). The CDR3 is 14 amino acids. Germline V gene lookup returns CDR1 SNHLY and CDR2 FYNNEI. Trimming pared 6 bases from V and 1 base from J, leaving 12 bases between. The CDR3 reads CASRGGVSNTEAFF. CDR3 DNA: TGTGCCAGCAGGGGAGGGGTCTCGAACACTGAAGCTTTCTTT.

This clone was found once. The chain uses TRBV28 and TRBJ2-5; tentatively, D is TRBD1 or TRBD2 (5 bases each). V lost 6 bases to trimming and J lost 5 bases, with 13 bases between them. Germline V gene sequence: CDR1 MDHEN, CDR2 SYDVKM. The CDR3 spans 13 residues. The CDR3 DNA follows: TGTGCCAGCAGCGAGGGACGAGAGGAGACCCAGTACTTC. Residues: CASSEGREETQYF.

The chain uses TRBV2 and TRBJ2-3; TRBD1 aligns across 8 bases. The CDR3 is made up of 13 amino acids. Germline values: CDR1 SNHLY, CDR2 FYNNEI. The trim removed 4 bases at V and 5 bases at J, leaving 2 bases unmatched. In DNA form, the CDR3 reads TGTGCCAGCAGTGGGACAGGGAAAGATACGCAGTATTTT. It specifies CASSGTGKDTQYF.

V gene TRBV4-1 combines with J gene TRBJ2-6; TRBD2 agrees at 10 bases. V lost 0 bases and J lost 4; bases outside the gene matches: 12. The CDR3 length is 20 residues. In germline, CDR1 is MGHRA, CDR2 YSYEKL. The CDR3, as DNA: TGCGCCAGCAGCCAAGATGGGGCTAGCGGGAGATTTCTCGGGGCCAACGTCCTGACTTTC. Translation: CASSQDGASGRFLGANVLTF.

The chain joins TRBV9 to TRBJ1-2, with D unclear. Germline V gene data show CDR1 as SGDLS and CDR2 as YYNGEE. CDR3 length: 13 amino acids. The V and J ends lost 4 bases and 4 bases respectively, with 11 bases between them. CDR3 sequence (DNA): TGTGCCAGCAGCCAAGACATCTCCTATGGCTACACCTTC. Its translation is CASSQDISYGYTF.

The rearrangement joins TRBV11-2 to TRBJ1-2, with TRBD1 as a possible D gene (6 bases). From germline, CDR1 is SGHAT and CDR2 FQNNGV. There are 17 residues in the CDR3. Trimming took off 3 bases at V and 2 bases at J, with 19 bases between the two ends. The CDR3 nucleotides are TGTGCCAGCAGCTTGGCCTTCGATCGGGACACCAACTATGGCTACACCTTC. As protein: CASSLAFDRDTNYGYTF. Variable domain in full (rest from reference TRBV11-2 and TRBJ1-2): EAGVAQSPRYKIIEKRQSVAFWCNPISGHATLYWYQQILGQGPKLLIQFQNNGVVDDSQLPKDRFSAERLKGVDSTLKIQPAKLEDSAVYLCASSLAFDRDTNYGYTFGSGTRLTVV.

The V gene is TRBV6-1, the J gene TRBJ2-7; 7 bases agree with TRBD1. The CDR3 length is 14 residues. Unmatched junction bases numbered 2, after V lost 0 bases and J lost 3 bases. The germline gives CDR1 MNHNS, CDR2 SASEGT. This CDR3 is CASSEATGIYEQYF. The CDR3 nucleotides read TGTGCCAGCAGTGAAGCGACAGGGATCTACGAGCAGTACTTC.

The rearrangement uses TRBV4-1 and TRBJ1-1, with D maybe TRBD1 (6 bases). Germline V gene sequence: CDR1 MGHRA, CDR2 YSYEKL. Deletions cut 6 bases from V and 1 base from J, with 12 bases between. The CDR3 consists of 14 residues. This CDR3 reads CASRGTLKNTEAFF. The CDR3 DNA follows: TGCGCCAGCAGAGGGACACTTAAGAACACTGAAGCTTTCTTT.

The genes are TRBV10-3 and TRBJ1-1, with 9 bases identical to TRBD1. Germline loops: CDR1 ENHRY, CDR2 SYGVKD. Unmatched junction bases numbered 8, after V lost 10 bases and J lost 2 bases. The CDR3 has 14 residues. CDR3 coding DNA: TGTGCCACACAGGGGGCGCGGGGAAACACTGAAGCTTTCTTT. This codes for CATQGARGNTEAFF.

This clone has just a few counts. J is TRBJ1-1 and V is TRBV6-5; a possible D gene is TRBD1 (6 bases). The CDR3 spans 14 residues. Germline CDR1 MNHEY, CDR2 SVGAGI. Trimming stripped 4 bases from V and 3 bases from J, with 12 bases between. This CDR3 is CASSSGGGDTEAFF. The CDR3 DNA follows: TGTGCCAGCAGTTCGGGGGGCGGGGACACTGAAGCTTTCTTT.

CDR3 in amino acids: CASSPLVGTEAFF. DNA of the CDR3: TGTGCCAGTTCACCCTTAGTGGGCACTGAAGCTTTCTTT. This chain connects TRBV2 to TRBJ1-1, with D hard to call. V was pared by 9 bases and J by 4 bases, with 15 bases between. The CDR3 runs to 13 residues. Germline-derived CDR1 and CDR2 are SNHLY and FYNNEI.

The V call is TRBV4-3, the J call TRBJ2-7, with 8 bases that match TRBD1. The CDR3 consists of 17 residues. The germline CDR1 and CDR2 sequences are LGHNA and YSLEER. V shed 2 bases, J shed 2 bases, and the junction held 11 bases outside the gene matches. This CDR3 is CASSQYPRRQGTYEQYF. The CDR3 nucleotides are TGCGCCAGCAGCCAATATCCCCGTCGACAGGGGACCTACGAGCAGTACTTC.

This chain joins TRBV7-2 and TRBJ2-7; either TRBD1 or TRBD2 may supply D (5 bases each). CDR3 size: 15 residues. The germline gives CDR1 SGHTA, CDR2 FQGNSA. V was clipped by 2 bases and J by 2 bases, with 13 bases between them. The CDR3 nucleotides read TGTGCCAGCAGCTTACGAGGGGAGAGGGCCTACGAGCAGTACTTC. Translated, it gives CASSLRGERAYEQYF.

This clone was detected a few times. V and J are TRBV5-6 and TRBJ2-7; D not certain. The CDR3 has 18 residues. Germline loops: CDR1 SGHDT, CDR2 YYEEEE. Trimming stripped 1 base from V and 0 bases from J, with 20 bases between. CDR3 in amino acids: CASSLLSPVGLSSYEQYF. DNA for the CDR3: TGTGCCAGCAGCTTGTTATCCCCCGTCGGCCTGAGCTCCTACGAGCAGTACTTC. Together with reference TRBV5-6 and TRBJ2-7, the CDR3 gives the full variable domain: DAGVTQSPTHLIKTRGQQVTLRCSPKSGHDTVSWYQQALGQGPQFIFQYYEEEERQRGNFPDRFSGHQFPNYSSELNVNALLLGDSALYLCASSLLSPVGLSSYEQYFGPGTRLTVT.

This chain uses TRBV5-4 with TRBJ1-3, with D possibly being TRBD1 (6 bases). The CDR3 spans 15 residues. Trimming took 3 bases from V and 2 from J, leaving 12 bases between them. From germline, CDR1 is SGHNT and CDR2 YYREEE (reference sequence). The CDR3 bases are TGTGCCAGCAGCTGGAGGGGGGCCACTGGAAACACCATATATTTT. This sequence encodes CASSWRGATGNTIYF. Combining the CDR3 with reference TRBV5-4 and TRBJ1-3 gives the whole variable domain ETGVTQSPTHLIKTRGQQVTLRCSSQSGHNTVSWYQQALGQGPQFIFQYYREEENGRGNFPPRFSGLQFPNYSSELNVNALELDDSALYLCASSWRGATGNTIYFGEGSWLTVV.

CDR3 protein: CASSLQVDTGELFF. CDR3 DNA: TGCGCCAGCAGCTTACAGGTGGATACCGGGGAGCTGTTTTTT. The chain couples TRBV5-1 to TRBJ2-2, with D perhaps TRBD1 (5 bases). Germline loops: CDR1 SGHRS, CDR2 YFSETQ. There are 14 residues in the CDR3. V lost 2 bases and J lost 5, with 10 bases in between.

By proportion, this clone is medium-sized. The rearrangement joins TRBV7-2 to TRBJ1-2; 12 bases are a match to TRBD1. Germline trimming cut 4 bases from V and 4 bases from J; bases unmatched to any gene: 13. This CDR3 is 18 amino acids long. The germline CDR1 and CDR2 sequences are SGHTA and FQGNSA. CDR3 DNA: TGTGCCAGCAGCTGGCCCCGGGACAGGGGGCGGGTTGTCTATGGCTACACCTTC. Protein: CASSWPRDRGRVVYGYTF.

The CDR3 reads CSVDASGIGTDTQYF. In DNA, the CDR3 is TGCAGCGTTGACGCTAGCGGGATCGGCACAGATACGCAGTATTTT. V gene TRBV29-1 combines with J gene TRBJ2-3; TRBD2 agrees at 9 bases. V was pared by 3 bases and J by 1 base, with 5 bases of the junction left unmatched. This CDR3 spans 15 amino acids. Per germline, CDR1 SQVTM and CDR2 ANQGSEA.

The V call is TRBV7-2, the J call TRBJ2-7; no clear D gene. Germline CDR1 reads SGHTA; CDR2 reads FQGNSA. Trimming cost V 6 bases and J 6 bases, with 21 bases left between them. This CDR3 has 15 residues. CDR3 DNA: TGTGCCAGCAGATCCTCCCCCCTCGGGTCGGGCGAGCAGTACTTC. As protein: CASRSSPLGSGEQYF.

The chain has TRBV2 and TRBJ1-3, with unresolved D. V was cut by 1 base and J by 2 bases, with 6 bases left in between. CDR1 and CDR2 (germline): SNHLY, FYNNEI. This CDR3 comprises 14 residues. CDR3 coding DNA: TGTGCCAGCAGTGAAGGAGCTGCTGGAAACACCATATATTTT. Residues: CASSEGAAGNTIYF.

This sequence joins TRBV30 and TRBJ1-1; 11 nucleotides agree with TRBD1. Germline trimming cut 4 bases from V and 3 bases from J; bases unmatched to any gene: 10. The CDR3 contains 16 residues. The germline V gene encodes CDR1 GTSNPN and CDR2 SVGIG (reference sequence). As DNA, the CDR3 is TGTGCCTGGACCCACGGACAGGGGGCGAAGGACACTGAAGCTTTCTTT. It translates to CAWTHGQGAKDTEAFF.

The chain carries TRBV6-4 and TRBJ1-2, with D unresolved. Germline CDR1 reads MRHNA; CDR2 reads SNTAGT. The CDR3 extends over 15 amino acids. Trimming left V 7 bases short and J 1 base short, with 16 bases between. For the CDR3, the DNA is TGTGCCAGCAAGCCCGACGGCCTGAATAACTATGGCTACACCTTC. This gives the protein CASKPDGLNNYGYTF.

The V and J genes are TRBV6-6 and TRBJ1-2, with 7 nucleotides matching TRBD1. The V and J ends lost 4 bases and 3 bases, in that order; junction bases with no gene match: 8. Looked up from germline, CDR1 is MNHNY and CDR2 is SVGAGI (reference sequence). This CDR3 is 15 amino acids long. CDR3 coding DNA: TGTGCCAGCAGTTTGAGAGGGGGCGCGGACTATGGCTACACCTTC. This sequence encodes CASSLRGGADYGYTF.

The genes are TRBV11-2 and TRBJ1-1, with 7 bases identical to TRBD1. The length of the CDR3 is 15 residues. V was clipped by 5 bases and J by 3 bases; unmatched bases: 9. Germline V lookup: CDR1 SGHAT, CDR2 FQNNGV. The CDR3 reads CASSVSTRGDTEAFF. CDR3 nucleotides: TGTGCCAGCAGCGTTTCGACCAGGGGGGACACTGAAGCTTTCTTT.

This sequence joins TRBV4-3 and TRBJ2-2; 10 bases are a match to TRBD1. Per the germline V gene, CDR1 is LGHNA and CDR2 is YSLEER. With 2 bases clipped from V and 1 base from J, the junction kept 16 bases outside the gene matches. This CDR3 contains 21 residues. The DNA for the CDR3 is TGCGCCAGCAGCCAATTCCTACGCCAGGGACAGGGGTTTTTGAACACCGGGGAGCTGTTTTTT. Translation: CASSQFLRQGQGFLNTGELFF.